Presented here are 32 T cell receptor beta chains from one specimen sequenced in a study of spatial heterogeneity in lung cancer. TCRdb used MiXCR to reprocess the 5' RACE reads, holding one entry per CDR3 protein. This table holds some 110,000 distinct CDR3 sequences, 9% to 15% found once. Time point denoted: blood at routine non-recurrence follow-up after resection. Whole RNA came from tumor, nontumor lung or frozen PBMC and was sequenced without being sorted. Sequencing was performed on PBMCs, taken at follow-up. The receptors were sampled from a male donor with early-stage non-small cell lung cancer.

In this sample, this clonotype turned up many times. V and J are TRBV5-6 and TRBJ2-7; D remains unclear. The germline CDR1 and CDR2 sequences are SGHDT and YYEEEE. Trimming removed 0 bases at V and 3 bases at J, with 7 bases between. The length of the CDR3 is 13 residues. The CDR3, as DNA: TGTGCCAGCAGCTTGGAACAGCTCTACGAGCAGTACTTC. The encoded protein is CASSLEQLYEQYF. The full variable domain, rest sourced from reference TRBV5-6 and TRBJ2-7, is DAGVTQSPTHLIKTRGQQVTLRCSPKSGHDTVSWYQQALGQGPQFIFQYYEEEERQRGNFPDRFSGHQFPNYSSELNVNALLLGDSALYLCASSLEQLYEQYFGPGTRLTVT.

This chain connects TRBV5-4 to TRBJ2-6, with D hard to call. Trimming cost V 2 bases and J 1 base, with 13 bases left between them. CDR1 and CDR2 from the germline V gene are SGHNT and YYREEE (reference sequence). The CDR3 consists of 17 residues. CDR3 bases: TGTGCCAGCAGCTTCGGGCAGAATCCTTCTGGGGCCAACGTCCTGACTTTC. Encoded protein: CASSFGQNPSGANVLTF.

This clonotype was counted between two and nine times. The CDR3, as DNA: TGTGCCAGCAAGAGGGGGCTACCCCATGGCTACACCTTC. As protein: CASKRGLPHGYTF. The rearrangement uses TRBV6-6 and TRBJ1-2; 7 bases are shared with TRBD1. With 7 bases clipped from V and 6 bases from J, the junction kept 8 bases outside the gene matches. The germline CDR1 and CDR2 sequences are MNHNY and SVGAGI (reference sequence). The CDR3 totals 13 residues.

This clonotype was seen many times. This CDR3 is CSARALIGTSRSRDTQYF. CDR3 sequence (DNA): TGCAGTGCTAGAGCCCTCATCGGGACTTCACGGAGCAGGGATACGCAGTATTTT. V is TRBV20-1 and J is TRBJ2-3; D is perhaps TRBD2 (6 bases). The CDR3 totals 18 residues. V gave up 1 base and J gave up 6 bases, with 26 bases separating them. The germline V gene encodes CDR1 DFQATT and CDR2 SNEGSKA (reference sequence).

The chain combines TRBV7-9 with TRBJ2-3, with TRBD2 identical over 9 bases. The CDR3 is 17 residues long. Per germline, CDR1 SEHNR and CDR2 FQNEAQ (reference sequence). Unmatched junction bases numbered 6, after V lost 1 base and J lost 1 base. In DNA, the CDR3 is TGTGCCAGCAGCTTAGAAGGTAGCGGGGGACGCACAGATACGCAGTATTTT. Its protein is CASSLEGSGGRTDTQYF.

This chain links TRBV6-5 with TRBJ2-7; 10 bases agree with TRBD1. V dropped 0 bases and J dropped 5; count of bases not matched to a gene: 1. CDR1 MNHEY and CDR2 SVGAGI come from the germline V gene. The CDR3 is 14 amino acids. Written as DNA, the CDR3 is TGTGCCAGCAGTTACTCCGGACAGGGGGACGAGCAGTACTTC. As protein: CASSYSGQGDEQYF.

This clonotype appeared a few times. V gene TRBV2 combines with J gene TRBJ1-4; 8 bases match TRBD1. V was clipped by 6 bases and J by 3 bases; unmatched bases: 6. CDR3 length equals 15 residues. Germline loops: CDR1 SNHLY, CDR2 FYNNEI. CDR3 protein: CASRIRQGPNEKLFF. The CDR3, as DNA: TGTGCCAGCAGAATTAGACAGGGGCCTAATGAAAAACTGTTTTTT. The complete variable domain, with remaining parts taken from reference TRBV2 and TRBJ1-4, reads EPEVTQTPSHQVTQMGQEVILRCVPISNHLYFYWYRQILGQKVEFLVSFYNNEISEKSEIFDDQFSVERPDGSNFTLKIRSTKLEDSAMYFCASRIRQGPNEKLFFGSGTQLSVL.

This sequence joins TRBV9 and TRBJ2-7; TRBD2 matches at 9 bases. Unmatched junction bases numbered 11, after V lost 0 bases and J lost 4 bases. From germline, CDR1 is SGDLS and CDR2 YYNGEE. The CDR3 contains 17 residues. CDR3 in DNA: TGTGCCAGCAGCGTAGGGCCAGCGGGGGGCCTGGGATACGAGCAGTACTTC. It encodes CASSVGPAGGLGYEQYF. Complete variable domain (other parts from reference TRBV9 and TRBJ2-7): DSGVTQTPKHLITATGQRVTLRCSPRSGDLSVYWYQQSLDQGLQFLIQYYNGEERAKGNILERFSAQQFPDLHSELNLSSLELGDSALYFCASSVGPAGGLGYEQYFGPGTRLTVT.

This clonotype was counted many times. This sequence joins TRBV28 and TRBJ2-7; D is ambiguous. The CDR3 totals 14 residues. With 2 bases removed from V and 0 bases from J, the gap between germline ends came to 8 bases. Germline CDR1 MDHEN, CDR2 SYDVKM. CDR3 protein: CASSLSAYSYEQYF. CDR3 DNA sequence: TGTGCCAGCAGTTTAAGTGCGTACTCCTACGAGCAGTACTTC. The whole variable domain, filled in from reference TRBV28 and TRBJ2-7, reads DVKVTQSSRYLVKRTGEKVFLECVQDMDHENMFWYRQDPGLGLRLIYFSYDVKMKEKGDIPEGYSVSREKKERFSLILESASTNQTSMYLCASSLSAYSYEQYFGPGTRLTVT.

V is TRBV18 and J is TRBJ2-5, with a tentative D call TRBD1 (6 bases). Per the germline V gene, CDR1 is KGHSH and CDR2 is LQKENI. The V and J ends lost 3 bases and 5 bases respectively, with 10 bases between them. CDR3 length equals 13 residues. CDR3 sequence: CASSPGTTETQYF. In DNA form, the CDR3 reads TGTGCCAGCTCACCGGGGACAACGGAGACCCAGTACTTC.

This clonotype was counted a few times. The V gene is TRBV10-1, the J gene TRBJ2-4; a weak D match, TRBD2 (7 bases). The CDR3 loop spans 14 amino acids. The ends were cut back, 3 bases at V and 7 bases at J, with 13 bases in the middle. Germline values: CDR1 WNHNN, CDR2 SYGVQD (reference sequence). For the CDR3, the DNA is TGCGCCAGCAGTGAAGGGGGGGCTAAGAACATTCAGTACTTC. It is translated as CASSEGGAKNIQYF.

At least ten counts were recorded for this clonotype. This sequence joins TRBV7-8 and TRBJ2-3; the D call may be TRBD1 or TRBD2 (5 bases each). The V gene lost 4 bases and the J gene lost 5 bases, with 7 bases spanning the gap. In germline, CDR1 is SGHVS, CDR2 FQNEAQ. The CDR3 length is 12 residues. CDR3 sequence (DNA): TGTGCCAGCAGCTCGAGGGGAGATACGCAGTATTTT. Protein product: CASSSRGDTQYF.

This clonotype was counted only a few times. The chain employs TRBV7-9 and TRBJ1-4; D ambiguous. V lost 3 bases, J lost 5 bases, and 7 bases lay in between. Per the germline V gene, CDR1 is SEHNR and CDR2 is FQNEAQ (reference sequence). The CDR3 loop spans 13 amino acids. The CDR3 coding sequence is TGTGCCAGCAGCTTCAATGGAAATGAAAAACTGTTTTTT. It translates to CASSFNGNEKLFF.

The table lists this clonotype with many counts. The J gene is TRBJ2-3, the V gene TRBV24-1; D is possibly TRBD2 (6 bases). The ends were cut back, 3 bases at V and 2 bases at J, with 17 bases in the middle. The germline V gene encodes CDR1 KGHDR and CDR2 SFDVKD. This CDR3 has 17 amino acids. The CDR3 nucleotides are TGTGCCACCAGTGATCTGGCGGGTCGGGGACTCACAGATACGCAGTATTTT. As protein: CATSDLAGRGLTDTQYF.

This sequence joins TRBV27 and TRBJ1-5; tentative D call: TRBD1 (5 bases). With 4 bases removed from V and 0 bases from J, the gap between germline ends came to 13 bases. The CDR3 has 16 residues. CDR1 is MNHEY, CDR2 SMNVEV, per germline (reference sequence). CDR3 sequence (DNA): TGTGCCAGCAGTTGGGGCAGACTCGTTAGCAATCAGCCCCAGCATTTT. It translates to CASSWGRLVSNQPQHF.

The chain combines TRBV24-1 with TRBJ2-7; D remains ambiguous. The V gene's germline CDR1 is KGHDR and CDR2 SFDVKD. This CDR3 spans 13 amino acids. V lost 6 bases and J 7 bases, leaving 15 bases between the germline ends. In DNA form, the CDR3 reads TGTGCCACCAGTAATCGGCCGAGTGGAGAGCAGTACTTC. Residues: CATSNRPSGEQYF.

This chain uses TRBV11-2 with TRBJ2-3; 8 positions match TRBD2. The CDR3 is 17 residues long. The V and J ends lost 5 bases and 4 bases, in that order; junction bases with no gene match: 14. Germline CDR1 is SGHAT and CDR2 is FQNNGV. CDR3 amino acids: CASSLRRGGGPADTQYF. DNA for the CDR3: TGTGCCAGCAGCCTCCGGAGAGGCGGGGGGCCCGCAGATACGCAGTATTTT.

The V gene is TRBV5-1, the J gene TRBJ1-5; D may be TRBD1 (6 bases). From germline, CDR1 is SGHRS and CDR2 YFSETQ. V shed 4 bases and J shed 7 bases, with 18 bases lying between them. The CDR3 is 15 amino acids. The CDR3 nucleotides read TGCGCCAGCAGCCGTCTTCCGGGGGCTGGGCAGCCCCAGCATTTT. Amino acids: CASSRLPGAGQPQHF.

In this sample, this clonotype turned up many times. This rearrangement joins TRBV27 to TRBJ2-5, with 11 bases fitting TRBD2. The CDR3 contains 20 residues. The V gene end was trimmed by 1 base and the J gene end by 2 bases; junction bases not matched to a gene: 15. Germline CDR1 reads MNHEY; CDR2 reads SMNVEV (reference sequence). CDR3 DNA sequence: TGTGCCAGCAGTTTATTTGGCCTCTCTACTAGCGGGGGAGAACAAGAGACCCAGTACTTC. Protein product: CASSLFGLSTSGGEQETQYF.

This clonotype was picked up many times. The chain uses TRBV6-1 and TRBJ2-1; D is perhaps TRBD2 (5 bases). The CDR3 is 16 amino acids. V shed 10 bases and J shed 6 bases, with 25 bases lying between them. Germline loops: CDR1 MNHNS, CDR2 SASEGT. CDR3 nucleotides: TGTGCCATCGGGAAATGGGGTCCCGGGGTTGGCAATGAGCAGTTCTTC. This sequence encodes CAIGKWGPGVGNEQFF.

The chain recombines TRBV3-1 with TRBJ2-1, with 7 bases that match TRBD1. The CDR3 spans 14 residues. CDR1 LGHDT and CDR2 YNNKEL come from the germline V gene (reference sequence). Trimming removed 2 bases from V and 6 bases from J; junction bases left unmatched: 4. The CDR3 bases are TGTGCCAGCAGCCAAACAGGGGAAGGCAATGAGCAGTTCTTC. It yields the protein CASSQTGEGNEQFF.

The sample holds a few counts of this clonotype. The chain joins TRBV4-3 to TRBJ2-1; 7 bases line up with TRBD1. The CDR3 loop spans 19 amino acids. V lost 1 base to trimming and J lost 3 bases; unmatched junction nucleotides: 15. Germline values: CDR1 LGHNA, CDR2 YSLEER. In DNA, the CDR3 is TGCGCCAGCAGCCAAGGAATAAACCAGGGACAGAGCCTCTACAATGAGCAGTTCTTC. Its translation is CASSQGINQGQSLYNEQFF.

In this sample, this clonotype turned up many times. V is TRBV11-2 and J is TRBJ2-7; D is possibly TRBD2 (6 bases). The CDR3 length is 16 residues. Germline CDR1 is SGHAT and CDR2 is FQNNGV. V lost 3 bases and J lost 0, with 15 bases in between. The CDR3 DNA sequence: TGTGCCAGCAGCTTTCTTAGCGGCGGATCCTCCTACGAGCAGTACTTC. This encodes CASSFLSGGSSYEQYF.

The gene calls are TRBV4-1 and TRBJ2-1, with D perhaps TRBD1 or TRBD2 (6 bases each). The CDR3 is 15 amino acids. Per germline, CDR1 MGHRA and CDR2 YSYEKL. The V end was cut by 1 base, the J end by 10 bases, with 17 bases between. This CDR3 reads CASSQGHEGGREQFF. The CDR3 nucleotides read TGCGCCAGCAGCCAAGGCCACGAGGGGGGAAGGGAGCAGTTCTTC.

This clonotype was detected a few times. Here the CDR3 reads CSVGEGTWAYEQYF. Here the CDR3 DNA reads TGCAGCGTTGGGGAAGGGACATGGGCCTACGAGCAGTACTTC. The chain couples TRBV29-1 to TRBJ2-7; the D gene is possibly TRBD1 (6 bases). Germline CDR1 reads SQVTM; CDR2 reads ANQGSEA. This CDR3 is built from 14 residues. V was clipped by 4 bases and J by 2 bases, with 15 bases between them.

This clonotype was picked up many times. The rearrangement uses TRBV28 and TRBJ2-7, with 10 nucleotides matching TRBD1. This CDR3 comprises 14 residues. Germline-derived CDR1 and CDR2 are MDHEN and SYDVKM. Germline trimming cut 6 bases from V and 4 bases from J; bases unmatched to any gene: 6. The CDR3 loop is CASRTGGSRYEQYF. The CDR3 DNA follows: TGTGCCAGCAGGACAGGGGGCTCGCGGTACGAGCAGTACTTC. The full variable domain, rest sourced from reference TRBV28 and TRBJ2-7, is DVKVTQSSRYLVKRTGEKVFLECVQDMDHENMFWYRQDPGLGLRLIYFSYDVKMKEKGDIPEGYSVSREKKERFSLILESASTNQTSMYLCASRTGGSRYEQYFGPGTRLTVT.

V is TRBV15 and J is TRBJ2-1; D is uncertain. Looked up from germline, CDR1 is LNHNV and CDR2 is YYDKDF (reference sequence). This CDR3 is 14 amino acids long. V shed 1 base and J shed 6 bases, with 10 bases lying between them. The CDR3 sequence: CATSRADLFNEQFF. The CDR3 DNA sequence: TGTGCCACCAGCAGAGCCGACCTTTTCAATGAGCAGTTCTTC.

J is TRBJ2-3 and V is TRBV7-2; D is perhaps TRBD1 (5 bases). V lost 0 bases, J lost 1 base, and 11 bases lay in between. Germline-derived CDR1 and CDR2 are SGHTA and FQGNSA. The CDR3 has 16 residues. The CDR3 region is CASSLALKTGTDTQYF. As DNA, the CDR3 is TGTGCCAGCAGCTTAGCGCTGAAGACAGGCACAGATACGCAGTATTTT.

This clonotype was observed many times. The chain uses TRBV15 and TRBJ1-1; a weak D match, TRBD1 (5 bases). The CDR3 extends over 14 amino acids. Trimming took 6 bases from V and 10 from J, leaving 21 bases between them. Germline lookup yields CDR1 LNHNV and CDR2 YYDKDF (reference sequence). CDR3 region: CATSDSRDHLLAFF. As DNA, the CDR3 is TGTGCCACCAGTGATTCCCGGGACCACCTGCTAGCTTTCTTT.

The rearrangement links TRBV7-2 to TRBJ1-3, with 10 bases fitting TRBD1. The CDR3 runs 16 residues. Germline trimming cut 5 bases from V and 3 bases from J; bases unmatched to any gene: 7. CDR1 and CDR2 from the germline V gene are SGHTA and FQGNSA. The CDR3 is CASSLGQGVYGNTIYF. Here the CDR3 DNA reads TGTGCCAGCAGCCTTGGACAGGGGGTCTATGGAAACACCATATATTTT. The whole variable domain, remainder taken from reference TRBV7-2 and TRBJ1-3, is GAGVSQSPSNKVTEKGKDVELRCDPISGHTALYWYRQSLGQGLEFLIYFQGNSAPDKSGLPSDRFSAERTGGSVSTLTIQRTQQEDSAVYLCASSLGQGVYGNTIYFGEGSWLTVV.

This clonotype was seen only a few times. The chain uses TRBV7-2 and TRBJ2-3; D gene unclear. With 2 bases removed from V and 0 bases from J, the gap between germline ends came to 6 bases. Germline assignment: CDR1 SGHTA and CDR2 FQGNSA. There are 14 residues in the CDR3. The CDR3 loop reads CASSLTISTDTQYF. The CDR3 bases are TGTGCCAGCAGCTTAACCATTAGCACAGATACGCAGTATTTT.

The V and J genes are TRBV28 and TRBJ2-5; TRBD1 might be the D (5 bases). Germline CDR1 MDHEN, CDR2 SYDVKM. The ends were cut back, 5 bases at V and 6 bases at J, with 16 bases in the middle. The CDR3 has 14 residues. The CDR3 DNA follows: TGTGCCAGCAGTAGGGGCAGCGTTCAACAGACCCAGTACTTC. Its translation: CASSRGSVQQTQYF.